This entry is about one T cell receptor beta chain. Its target is unknown. CDR1 and CDR2 (germline): DFQATT, SNEGSKA (reference sequence). Trimming removed 4 bases at V and 1 base at J, with 9 bases between. This CDR3 is 13 amino acids long. This sample was included in a study of T-cell reconstitution after alpha-beta-depleted transplantation in children. Unique molecular identifiers were used in preparing the TCRbeta library. TCRdb fed the PCR reads into MiXCR, producing one record per CDR3 protein. This repertoire shows 580,000 or so distinct CDR3 sequences, approximately 22% found once; its top ten account for roughly an eighth. Study findings and constraints: The authors attributed T-cell counts and diversity one year after transplant mostly to newly produced T cells.

The TCR was taken from a boy younger than two who had a stem cell transplant for acute myeloid leukemia, so the T cells may come from the graft donor. The source material was PBMCs, mostly from graft donor cells, sampled 360 days after TCRalphabeta/CD19-depleted stem cell transplant. V usage is TRBV20-1 and J usage is TRBJ2-3; D is possibly TRBD2 (5 bases). The CDR3 nucleotides read TGCAGTGCTATGGGTAGCGGCACAGATACGCAGTATTTT. Translating it yields CSAMGSGTDTQYF.